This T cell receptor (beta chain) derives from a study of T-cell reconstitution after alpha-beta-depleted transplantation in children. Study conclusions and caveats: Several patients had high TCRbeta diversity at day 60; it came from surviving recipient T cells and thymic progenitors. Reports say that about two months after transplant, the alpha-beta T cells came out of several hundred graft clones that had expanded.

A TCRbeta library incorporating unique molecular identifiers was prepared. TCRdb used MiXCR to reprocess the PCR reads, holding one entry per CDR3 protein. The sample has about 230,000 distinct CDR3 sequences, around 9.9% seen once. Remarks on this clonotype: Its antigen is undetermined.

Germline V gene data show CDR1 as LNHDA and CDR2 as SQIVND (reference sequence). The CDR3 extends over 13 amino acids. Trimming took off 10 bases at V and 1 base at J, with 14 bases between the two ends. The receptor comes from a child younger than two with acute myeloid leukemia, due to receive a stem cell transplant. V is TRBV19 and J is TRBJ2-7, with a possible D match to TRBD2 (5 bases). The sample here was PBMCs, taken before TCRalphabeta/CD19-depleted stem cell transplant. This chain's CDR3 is CATRRSGSYEQYF. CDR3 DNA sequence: TGTGCCACCCGACGGTCGGGGTCCTACGAGCAGTACTTC.